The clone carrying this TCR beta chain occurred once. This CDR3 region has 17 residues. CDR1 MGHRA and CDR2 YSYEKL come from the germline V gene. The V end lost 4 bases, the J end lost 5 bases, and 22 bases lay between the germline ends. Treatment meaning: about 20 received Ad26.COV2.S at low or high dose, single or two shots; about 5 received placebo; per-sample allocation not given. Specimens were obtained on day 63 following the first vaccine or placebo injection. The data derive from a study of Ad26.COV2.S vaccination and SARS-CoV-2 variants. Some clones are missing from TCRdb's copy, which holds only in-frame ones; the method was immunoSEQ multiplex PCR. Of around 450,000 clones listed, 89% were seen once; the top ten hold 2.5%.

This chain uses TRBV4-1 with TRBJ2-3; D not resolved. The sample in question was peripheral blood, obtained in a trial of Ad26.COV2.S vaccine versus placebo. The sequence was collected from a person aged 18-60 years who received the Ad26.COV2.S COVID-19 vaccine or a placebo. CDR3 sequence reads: CASSLLDPMFLEDTQYF. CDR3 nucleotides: TGCGCCAGCAGCCTGCTAGACCCCATGTTTCTCGAAGATACGCAGTATTTT.